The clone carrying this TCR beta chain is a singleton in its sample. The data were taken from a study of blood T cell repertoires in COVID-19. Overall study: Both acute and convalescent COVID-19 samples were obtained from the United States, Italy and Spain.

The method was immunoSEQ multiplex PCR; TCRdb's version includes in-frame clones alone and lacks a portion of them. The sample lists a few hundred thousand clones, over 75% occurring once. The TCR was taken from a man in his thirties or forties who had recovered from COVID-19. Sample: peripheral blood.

The CDR3 sequence: CASSYSSGLGELFF. The CDR3 DNA sequence: TGTGCCAGCAGTTACTCTTCGGGATTGGGGGAGCTGTTTTTT. The chain couples TRBV6-5 to TRBJ2-2; a weak D match, TRBD2 (5 bases). Germline-derived CDR1 and CDR2 are MNHEY and SVGAGI. Trimming cost V 0 bases and J 8 bases, with 10 bases left between them. This CDR3 spans 14 amino acids.